This T cell receptor beta chain was found in a study of technical replicates of blood from a handful of donors. The CDR3 is made up of 16 amino acids. J was trimmed by 8 bases and V by 4 bases; bases with no gene match: 15. Germline-derived CDR1 and CDR2 are KGHSY and FQNENV. Repertoires were generated with immunoSEQ multiplex PCR, while TCRdb's copy carries only in-frame clones and drops some. The data hold some 80,000 clones, with 85% to 95% observed a single time. The sequenced sample was T cells isolated from PBMCs. This TCR was recovered from a human donor in good health. V and J are TRBV16 and TRBJ1-2; 8 positions match TRBD1. The CDR3 region is CASSPSGQVPGNGYTF. The DNA of the CDR3 is TGTGCCAGCAGCCCTTCGGGACAGGTTCCGGGTAACGGCTACACCTTC.